One sample yielded the 24 T cell receptor beta chains listed below, sequenced in a study of cytomegalovirus exposure and HLA in healthy donors. The PCR had 60 Vbeta and 13 Jbeta primers. The method was immunoSEQ multiplex PCR; TCRdb's version includes in-frame clones alone and lacks a portion of them. The profile shows about 120,000 clones, about 83% of them singletons. Sequenced: PBMCs. The source of these receptors is a woman aged 40 to 50 in good health and CMV-seropositive.

The chain has TRBV6-5 and TRBJ2-5; 9 nucleotides match TRBD1. CDR3 length: 16 amino acids. CDR1 and CDR2 (germline): MNHEY, SVGAGI. The ends lost 2 bases at V and 3 bases at J; junction bases unmatched: 7. The CDR3 is CASSYVPGQGEETQYF. CDR3 coding DNA: TGTGCCAGCAGTTACGTACCGGGACAGGGAGAAGAGACCCAGTACTTC.

V and J are TRBV5-1 and TRBJ2-5; the D gene is possibly TRBD2 (5 bases). The germline CDR1 and CDR2 sequences are SGHRS and YFSETQ. The length of the CDR3 is 12 residues. V was cut by 4 bases and J by 9 bases, with 13 bases left in between. CDR3 bases: TGCGCCAGCAGCCGTGGAGAGGGAGCCCAGTACTTC. This encodes CASSRGEGAQYF.

This clone has a handful of counts. V is TRBV6-4 and J is TRBJ2-6; maybe TRBD2 (5 bases). The CDR3 loop spans 15 amino acids. Germline CDR1 reads MRHNA; CDR2 reads SNTAGT. The germline V and J ends were trimmed by 4 bases and 3 bases, with 10 bases remaining between them. The CDR3 DNA reads TGTGCCAGCAGTGCCGACTACGGTGGGGCCAACGTCCTGACTTTC. It translates to CASSADYGGANVLTF.

The V and J genes are TRBV19 and TRBJ1-3, with 9 bases fitting TRBD1. The CDR3 extends over 15 amino acids. The V gene's germline CDR1 is LNHDA and CDR2 SQIVND (reference sequence). V gave up 6 bases and J gave up 2 bases; unmatched junction bases: 5. For the CDR3, the DNA is TGTGCCAGTAGCCATACAGGGGGCGCTGGAAACACCATATATTTT. Residues: CASSHTGGAGNTIYF.

The CDR3 sequence is CASSVGEGNEQFF. CDR3 DNA: TGTGCCAGCAGCGTAGGCGAGGGAAATGAGCAGTTCTTC. V gene TRBV9 combines with J gene TRBJ2-1; TRBD2 is a possible D gene (5 bases). Trimming stripped 0 bases from V and 7 bases from J, with 8 bases between. The germline CDR1 and CDR2 sequences are SGDLS and YYNGEE. This CDR3 is built from 13 residues.

The rearrangement uses TRBV10-3 and TRBJ2-1, with 10 bases aligning to TRBD2. CDR3 length: 16 residues. The germline gives CDR1 ENHRY, CDR2 SYGVKD. Trimming cost V 2 bases and J 7 bases; bases outside gene matches: 8. In DNA, the CDR3 is TGTGCCATCAGTGAGCCTAGCGGGAGTGGGGGGAATGAGCAGTTCTTC. It encodes CAISEPSGSGGNEQFF.

The gene calls are TRBV2 and TRBJ2-2; tentatively, D is TRBD1 (5 bases). There are 12 residues in the CDR3. Germline V gene lookup returns CDR1 SNHLY and CDR2 FYNNEI. The V gene lost 11 bases and the J gene lost 6 bases, with 13 bases spanning the gap. CDR3 loop: CAWGAAPGELFF. The CDR3 DNA is TGTGCCTGGGGCGCTGCCCCCGGGGAGCTGTTTTTT.

The chain carries TRBV5-1 and TRBJ1-4; 8 positions match TRBD1. This CDR3 contains 17 residues. CDR1 SGHRS and CDR2 YFSETQ come from the germline V gene. V was clipped by 5 bases and J by 0 bases; unmatched bases: 9. The CDR3 bases are TGCGCCAGCAGTTTCACCGGGACAGGAGCAACTAATGAAAAACTGTTTTTT. It encodes CASSFTGTGATNEKLFF. Combining the CDR3 with reference TRBV5-1 and TRBJ1-4 gives the whole variable domain KAGVTQTPRYLIKTRGQQVTLSCSPISGHRSVSWYQQTPGQGLQFLFEYFSETQRNKGNFPGRFSGRQFSNSRSEMNVSTLELGDSALYLCASSFTGTGATNEKLFFGSGTQLSVL.

The rearrangement uses TRBV12-2 and TRBJ1-3; the D call of TRBD1 is as the table states it, not checked on the DNA. TRBV12-2 is a recognized pseudogene. CDR3 length equals 17 residues. CDR3 in DNA: TGTGCAAGTCGCTTAGCCTACAGGGACCGCTCTGGAAACACCATATATTTT. Residues: CASRLAYRDRSGNTIYF.

This chain uses TRBV30 with TRBJ1-1; D gene unclear. Germline assignment: CDR1 GTSNPN and CDR2 SVGIG (reference sequence). V lost 0 bases and J 0 bases, leaving 11 bases between the germline ends. This CDR3 has 15 residues. In nucleotides, the CDR3 is TGTGCCTGGAGTGTACAACCAGGTTTGAACACTGAAGCTTTCTTT. The encoded protein is CAWSVQPGLNTEAFF.

This chain joins TRBV5-5 and TRBJ1-2, with D possibly being TRBD1 (5 bases). Germline CDR1 reads SGHKS; CDR2 reads YYEKEE (reference sequence). Trimming removed 0 bases at V and 4 bases at J, with 13 bases between. The CDR3 runs 15 residues. The CDR3 DNA sequence: TGTGCCAGCAGCTTGGGAGGCGGGGCGGCCTATGGCTACACCTTC. Translating it yields CASSLGGGAAYGYTF.

The J gene is TRBJ2-7, the V gene TRBV19; the D gene is possibly TRBD2 (6 bases). The germline CDR1 and CDR2 sequences are LNHDA and SQIVND (reference sequence). V was trimmed by 2 bases and J by 0 bases, leaving 11 bases between them. CDR3 length: 15 residues. CDR3 coding DNA: TGTGCCAGTAGTATAAGCGGGCTGGCCTCCTACGAGCAGTACTTC. Translation: CASSISGLASYEQYF.

This clone was seen a few times. The chain recombines TRBV7-9 with TRBJ2-5, with 7 bases matching TRBD1. The DNA end favors TRBJ2-7, so the J call may be wrong. CDR1 is SEHNR, CDR2 FQNEAQ, per germline (reference sequence). The CDR3 is made up of 14 amino acids. DNA of the CDR3: TGTGCCAGCAGCTTAAGGCAGGGGGCCTACGAGCAGTACTTC. Its translation is CASSLRQGAYEQYF.

This chain uses TRBV5-1 with TRBJ1-1; D possibly corresponds to TRBD1 (6 bases). Trimming shortened V by 4 bases and J by 2 bases, and 15 bases separated the two germline ends. This CDR3 is 15 amino acids long. Per the germline V gene, CDR1 is SGHRS and CDR2 is YFSETQ. Here the CDR3 reads CASSIGEGVNTEAFF. CDR3 bases: TGCGCCAGCAGCATTGGTGAGGGGGTAAACACTGAAGCTTTCTTT.

The rearrangement joins TRBV5-1 to TRBJ2-3; 10 bases fit TRBD2. V was pared by 4 bases and J by 1 base, with 3 bases of the junction left unmatched. This CDR3 has 15 residues. The germline CDR1 and CDR2 sequences are SGHRS and YFSETQ. The CDR3 protein is CASSQTSGGTDTQYF. CDR3 nucleotide sequence: TGCGCCAGCAGCCAAACTAGCGGGGGCACAGATACGCAGTATTTT.

The V gene is TRBV5-1, the J gene TRBJ2-1; 13 bases are a match to TRBD2. Germline trimming cut 5 bases from V and 12 bases from J; bases unmatched to any gene: 11. Germline values: CDR1 SGHRS, CDR2 YFSETQ. The CDR3 contains 15 residues. This CDR3 is CASRDGTSGILGQFF. CDR3 DNA: TGCGCCAGCAGAGACGGGACTAGCGGGATATTGGGGCAGTTCTTC. Supplemented by reference TRBV5-1 and TRBJ2-1, the full variable domain reads KAGVTQTPRYLIKTRGQQVTLSCSPISGHRSVSWYQQTPGQGLQFLFEYFSETQRNKGNFPGRFSGRQFSNSRSEMNVSTLELGDSALYLCASRDGTSGILGQFFGPGTRLTVL.

The genes are TRBV2 and TRBJ2-1; D possibly corresponds to TRBD2 (6 bases). V was pared by 2 bases and J by 3 bases, with 20 bases between. The CDR3 sequence is 18 residues long. Germline CDR1 and CDR2: SNHLY and FYNNEI. The CDR3 bases are TGTGCCAGCAGTGAATTGGCGGGTGGAGTAGCGGACTACAATGAGCAGTTCTTC. The encoded protein is CASSELAGGVADYNEQFF.

The chain has TRBV14 and TRBJ2-1, with TRBD2 matching over 8 bases. CDR3 length equals 15 residues. Germline V gene data show CDR1 as SGHDN and CDR2 as FVKESK. V shed 2 bases, J shed 2 bases, and the junction held 2 bases outside the gene matches. CDR3 in DNA: TGTGCCAGCAGCCAAAGCGGGGGCCCCTACAATGAGCAGTTCTTC. As protein: CASSQSGGPYNEQFF.

The chain links TRBV27 to TRBJ2-6; 10 bases fit TRBD2. The germline gives CDR1 MNHEY, CDR2 SMNVEV (reference sequence). There are 17 residues in the CDR3. The V gene end was trimmed by 7 bases and the J gene end by 1 base; junction bases not matched to a gene: 7. The CDR3 reads CASTPWTSGSGANVLTF. As DNA, the CDR3 is TGTGCCAGCACTCCCTGGACTAGCGGTTCTGGGGCCAACGTCCTGACTTTC.

This clone was seen a few times. J is TRBJ1-1 and V is TRBV18; D is possibly TRBD1 (6 bases). The CDR3 is made up of 14 amino acids. Germline V gene sequence: CDR1 KGHSH, CDR2 LQKENI. Trimming removed 5 bases from V and 4 bases from J, with 14 bases in between. Here the CDR3 reads CASSTDFRGTEAFF. DNA for the CDR3: TGTGCCAGCTCAACAGATTTCAGGGGCACTGAAGCTTTCTTT.

This clone has just a few counts. This sequence joins TRBV19 and TRBJ2-7; tentative D call: TRBD1 (5 bases). The V end lost 4 bases, the J end lost 7 bases, and 11 bases lay between the germline ends. The CDR3 runs 12 residues. Germline loops: CDR1 LNHDA, CDR2 SQIVND (reference sequence). The CDR3 DNA follows: TGTGCCAGTAGTAGGGCCAAGGGGGAGCAGTACTTC. Protein product: CASSRAKGEQYF.

The chain joins TRBV19 to TRBJ1-1; 7 positions match TRBD1. The CDR3 runs to 14 residues. The germline gives CDR1 LNHDA, CDR2 SQIVND (reference sequence). V gave up 6 bases and J gave up 0 bases; unmatched junction bases: 4. The CDR3 DNA is TGTGCCAGTAGGCTCAGGGGGATGAACACTGAAGCTTTCTTT. Translating gives CASRLRGMNTEAFF.

The chain employs TRBV2 and TRBJ1-2, with D perhaps TRBD1 (6 bases). The CDR3 length is 17 residues. Germline CDR1 reads SNHLY; CDR2 reads FYNNEI. V was clipped by 3 bases and J by 4 bases, with 21 bases between them. CDR3 DNA sequence: TGTGCCAGCAGTGATGGTCCCGGGGGGCGAAGTGGCTATGGCTACACCTTC. Translated, it gives CASSDGPGGRSGYGYTF.

This clone was observed a handful of times. The chain links TRBV10-1 to TRBJ2-1; tentatively, D is TRBD1 (5 bases). Looked up from germline, CDR1 is WNHNN and CDR2 is SYGVQD (reference sequence). There are 15 residues in the CDR3. Trimming took off 0 bases at V and 12 bases at J, with 18 bases between the two ends. This chain's CDR3 is CASSESSAAVRGQFF. CDR3 DNA: TGCGCCAGCAGTGAGTCGAGCGCTGCGGTTAGGGGGCAGTTCTTC.